This record concerns one T cell receptor beta chain sequence. Its matching antigen is unknown. The CDR3 is made up of 13 amino acids. Germline V gene data show CDR1 as GTSNPN and CDR2 as SVGIG (reference sequence). V trimming: 0 bases; J trimming: 14 bases; junction bases outside the gene matches: 11. This entry belongs to a study of cytomegalovirus exposure and HLA in healthy donors. Overall study context: The 120 validation repertoires matched the approximately 700 first-cohort repertoires in platform, a later analysis reported. The study, taken as a whole, reports: Approximately 160 TCR beta chains were listed as cytomegalovirus-associated.

The donors were members of the validation cohort comprising about 130 subjects, separate from the approximately 630-subject first cohort. TCRdb's copy holds only in-frame clones and misses some; the assay was immunoSEQ multiplex PCR. Of roughly 140,000 clones listed, just over 85% are singletons. The sequence was collected from a woman aged 18-29 years in good health and CMV-seropositive. The sequenced sample consisted of PBMCs. The V gene is TRBV30, the J gene TRBJ2-3; 7 bases are shared with TRBD1. CDR3 sequence reads: CAWSVSFGTDVYF. DNA of the CDR3: TGTGCCTGGAGTGTTTCCTTCGGGACAGATGTGTATTTT. Together with reference TRBV30 and TRBJ2-3, the CDR3 gives the full variable domain: SQTIHQWPATLVQPVGSPLSLECTVEGTSNPNLYWYRQAAGRGLQLLFYSVGIGQISSEVPQNLSASRPQDRQFILSSKKLLLSDSGFYLCAWSVSFGTDVYFGPGTRLTVL.